This T cell receptor (beta chain) came from a study of blood T cell repertoires in COVID-19. On the study more broadly: Collection of acute and convalescent COVID-19 samples took place in the United States, Italy and Spain. The cDNA or gDNA used as material had been derived from T cells, B-cell-depleted T cells, or PBMCs.

Study processing details: Reference gene primer amplification gave nucleated cell count estimates. TCRdb's copy holds only in-frame clones and misses some; the assay was immunoSEQ multiplex PCR. V, J and clone size are taken as reported in that table, and D and trimming were inferred from the DNA itself. The sample records roughly 170,000 clones, approximately 87% being singletons. Recruited during active infection, patients (from Seattle) were subsequently followed longitudinally. This CDR3 has 15 amino acids. Per the germline V gene, CDR1 is SGHVS and CDR2 is FQNEAQ. Trimming took 4 bases from V and 2 from J; bases not matched to a gene: 5.

The sample was peripheral blood. This TCR derives from a woman aged 65 to 85 with COVID-19, enrolled during active disease. V usage is TRBV7-8 and J usage is TRBJ2-1; 7 bases line up with TRBD2. The CDR3 region is CASSSRELAYNEQFF. In nucleotides, the CDR3 is TGTGCCAGCAGCTCGCGGGAGTTAGCCTACAATGAGCAGTTCTTC. The full variable domain, completed using reference TRBV7-8 and TRBJ2-1, is GAGVSQSPRYKVAKRGQDVALRCDPISGHVSLFWYQQALGQGPEFLTYFQNEAQLDKSGLPSDRFFAERPEGSVSTLKIQRTQQEDSAVYLCASSSRELAYNEQFFGPGTRLTVL.